Below, 27 T cell receptor beta chains from the same sample are listed, as sequenced in a study of cytomegalovirus exposure and HLA in healthy donors. Primers included in the PCR were 60 Vbeta and 13 Jbeta primers. TCRdb's copy holds only in-frame clones and misses some; the assay was immunoSEQ multiplex PCR. The top ten hold 1.5% of the sample, which has some 64,000 clones, roughly 90% seen once. The sample consisted of PBMCs. These TCRs come from a young man in good health and CMV-seropositive.

This clone was counted a single time. The chain has TRBV30 and TRBJ2-7; D remains unclear. From germline, CDR1 is GTSNPN and CDR2 SVGIG (reference sequence). CDR3 size: 13 residues. Trimming cost V 5 bases and J 2 bases, with 13 bases left between them. CDR3 bases: TGTGCCTGGGGGCATGGGCCGACCTACGAGCAGTACTTC. This encodes CAWGHGPTYEQYF.

V usage is TRBV15 and J usage is TRBJ2-7, with 7 bases fitting TRBD1. V gave up 0 bases and J gave up 3 bases; unmatched junction bases: 8. The germline CDR1 and CDR2 sequences are LNHNV and YYDKDF (reference sequence). The CDR3 has 16 residues. The CDR3 is CATSRDLGTAVYEQYF. In nucleotides, the CDR3 is TGTGCCACCAGCAGAGATCTGGGGACAGCGGTCTACGAGCAGTACTTC.

This clone was seen only once. The chain combines TRBV29-1 with TRBJ1-1, with 8 bases matching TRBD1. In germline, CDR1 is SQVTM, CDR2 ANQGSEA. Trimming removed 4 bases from V and 3 bases from J; junction bases left unmatched: 7. This CDR3 has 14 amino acids. CDR3 sequence (DNA): TGCAGCGTTGTACGGGACAGGAGGGACACTGAAGCTTTCTTT. It yields the protein CSVVRDRRDTEAFF.

The chain has TRBV5-4 and TRBJ2-7, with 7 nucleotides matching TRBD1. Germline CDR1 is SGHNT and CDR2 is YYREEE (reference sequence). The J segment lost 5 bases and the V segment lost 0 bases, leaving 5 bases of the junction unmatched. The CDR3 has 14 residues. The CDR3 sequence: CASSLDLDRDEQYF. In nucleotides, the CDR3 is TGTGCCAGCAGCTTGGATCTCGACAGGGACGAGCAGTACTTC.

The rearrangement links TRBV28 to TRBJ2-1, with D maybe TRBD2 (5 bases). Trimming shortened V by 7 bases and J by 9 bases, and 13 bases separated the two germline ends. The CDR3 sequence is 12 residues long. Germline CDR1 and CDR2: MDHEN and SYDVKM. The CDR3 is CASTGNGVEQFF. CDR3 DNA sequence: TGTGCCAGCACCGGGAACGGGGTTGAGCAGTTCTTC.

V and J are TRBV10-3 and TRBJ2-3, with 9 bases matching TRBD2. CDR1 ENHRY and CDR2 SYGVKD come from the germline V gene. The CDR3 extends over 18 amino acids. After removal of 3 bases from V and 0 bases from J, the junction contained 10 bases not matched to a gene. CDR3 coding DNA: TGTGCCATCAGTGATCCGGGACTAGCACATCGAAGCACAGATACGCAGTATTTT. Amino acids: CAISDPGLAHRSTDTQYF.

This sequence joins TRBV4-2 and TRBJ2-1, with a possible D match to TRBD2 (5 bases). The CDR3 runs 16 residues. Trimming cost V 0 bases and J 0 bases, with 9 bases left between them. Germline CDR1 and CDR2: LGHNA and YNFKEQ. The CDR3 DNA reads TGTGCCAGCAGCCAAGATGCGGGTGGCTCCTACAATGAGCAGTTCTTC. Its protein is CASSQDAGGSYNEQFF.

V is TRBV11-3 and J is TRBJ2-1, with TRBD1 as a possible D gene (6 bases). The CDR3 covers 15 residues. V lost 0 bases to trimming and J lost 2 bases, with 8 bases between them. Germline V gives CDR1 SGHNT, CDR2 YENEEA. The CDR3, as DNA: TGTGCCAGCAGCTTAGAAGGGGGAACCTACAATGAGCAGTTCTTC. Translation: CASSLEGGTYNEQFF. Variable domain in full (rest from reference TRBV11-3 and TRBJ2-1): EAGVVQSPRYKIIEKKQPVAFWCNPISGHNTLYWYLQNLGQGPELLIRYENEEAVDDSQLPKDRFSAERLKGVDSTLKIQPAELGDSAVYLCASSLEGGTYNEQFFGPGTRLTVL.

The J gene is TRBJ2-5, the V gene TRBV2, with 7 bases fitting TRBD2. The CDR3 length is 13 residues. The junction had 10 bases not matched to a gene; V was cut back by 10 bases and J by 5 bases. Germline V lookup: CDR1 SNHLY, CDR2 FYNNEI. The CDR3 DNA follows: TGTGCCACCGCGGGGGAGCCGCGGGAGACCCAGTACTTC. Amino acid sequence: CATAGEPRETQYF.

This chain uses TRBV6-5 with TRBJ2-1; D perhaps matches TRBD1 (6 bases). Germline values: CDR1 MNHEY, CDR2 SVGAGI. V was cut by 5 bases and J by 7 bases, with 15 bases left in between. The CDR3 contains 14 residues. The CDR3 sequence: CASSVQGSGNEQFF. CDR3 sequence (DNA): TGTGCCAGCAGTGTACAGGGCAGCGGTAATGAGCAGTTCTTC.

The CDR3 sequence: CASRPAGVDEQFF. In DNA form, the CDR3 reads TGTGCCAGTAGGCCAGCGGGAGTGGATGAGCAGTTCTTC. The rearrangement uses TRBV19 and TRBJ2-1; 8 bases are a match to TRBD2. V was clipped by 6 bases and J by 8 bases; unmatched bases: 6. This CDR3 region has 13 residues. CDR1 is LNHDA and CDR2 is SQIVND in the germline V gene (reference sequence).

V usage is TRBV7-3 and J usage is TRBJ2-1; perhaps TRBD2 as D (6 bases). This CDR3 contains 16 residues. The V end was cut by 5 bases, the J end by 4 bases, with 18 bases between. Germline-derived CDR1 and CDR2 are SGHTA and FQGTGA. In DNA, the CDR3 is TGTGCCAGCAGCCTCCGCGGGAACAATTGGTACAATGAGCAGTTCTTC. This encodes CASSLRGNNWYNEQFF.

This clone was detected once. This chain uses TRBV19 with TRBJ2-5; 8 nucleotides line up with TRBD2. Per the germline V gene, CDR1 is LNHDA and CDR2 is SQIVND (reference sequence). This CDR3 is built from 16 residues. The V gene end was trimmed by 4 bases and the J gene end by 5 bases; junction bases not matched to a gene: 12. The DNA of the CDR3 is TGTGCCAGTAGTAAACTAGCGGAGTGGGGGAAGGAGACCCAGTACTTC. Translated, it gives CASSKLAEWGKETQYF.

The chain employs TRBV4-1 and TRBJ2-4; possibly TRBD2 for D (7 bases). The CDR3 covers 16 residues. V was cut by 8 bases and J by 0 bases, with 17 bases left in between. Germline V gene lookup returns CDR1 MGHRA and CDR2 YSYEKL. CDR3 amino acids: CASQSGGAIAKNIQYF. In DNA form, the CDR3 reads TGCGCCAGCCAGAGTGGGGGGGCAATAGCCAAAAACATTCAGTACTTC.

The gene calls are TRBV5-1 and TRBJ2-7, with TRBD1 matching 7 bases. CDR3 size: 14 residues. Trimming removed 3 bases from V and 3 bases from J; junction bases left unmatched: 6. CDR1 and CDR2 from the germline V gene are SGHRS and YFSETQ. The CDR3 reads CASSSLGQSYEQYF. The CDR3 bases are TGCGCCAGCAGCTCTTTGGGACAGAGCTACGAGCAGTACTTC.

The rearrangement joins TRBV19 to TRBJ1-2, with TRBD1 matching over 8 bases. CDR3 length equals 17 residues. The V and J ends lost 6 bases and 3 bases, in that order; junction bases with no gene match: 15. Germline V gene lookup returns CDR1 LNHDA and CDR2 SQIVND (reference sequence). As DNA, the CDR3 is TGTGCCAGTAGGGACAGGGCCTCTCAAGGGCCTCACTATGGCTACACCTTC. Amino acid sequence: CASRDRASQGPHYGYTF.

This clone was detected a few times. The rearrangement links TRBV27 to TRBJ1-6, with D maybe TRBD1 (5 bases). Deletions cut 3 bases from V and 7 bases from J, with 10 bases between. Per germline, CDR1 MNHEY and CDR2 SMNVEV (reference sequence). The CDR3 sequence is 14 residues long. CDR3 in amino acids: CASSFLGGNSPLHF. Written as DNA, the CDR3 is TGTGCCAGCAGTTTTCTTGGGGGGAATTCACCCCTCCACTTT.

The rearrangement joins TRBV29-1 to TRBJ1-5; perhaps TRBD1 as D (5 bases). Deletions cut 4 bases from V and 9 bases from J, with 16 bases between. Germline V gene data show CDR1 as SQVTM and CDR2 as ANQGSEA. The CDR3 covers 13 residues. The CDR3 DNA is TGCAGCGTTGTTCAGGACATGGAAGGGCCCCAGCATTTT. Residues: CSVVQDMEGPQHF.

CDR3 in DNA: TGTGCCAGCAGCTTGACTTTGACAGGGGTCAAAGAGACCCAGTACTTC. This sequence encodes CASSLTLTGVKETQYF. This sequence joins TRBV11-2 and TRBJ2-5; 8 bases are shared with TRBD1. The CDR3 loop spans 16 amino acids. The V gene end was trimmed by 3 bases and the J gene end by 3 bases; junction bases not matched to a gene: 9. Germline CDR1 and CDR2: SGHAT and FQNNGV.

This sequence joins TRBV28 and TRBJ2-6, with a weak D call TRBD1 (5 bases). The V gene's germline CDR1 is MDHEN and CDR2 SYDVKM. The V end lost 2 bases, the J end lost 4 bases, and 15 bases lay between the germline ends. This CDR3 is built from 17 residues. The CDR3 DNA follows: TGTGCCAGCAGTTTAAATCAGGGTGTTACCGGGGCCAACGTCCTGACTTTC. It is translated as CASSLNQGVTGANVLTF.

This clone was seen only a few times. Here the CDR3 DNA reads TGTGCCAGCAGCTTGCCAGCGGGAGCAGATACGCAGTATTTT. Translated: CASSLPAGADTQYF. The V call is TRBV7-2, the J call TRBJ2-3, with TRBD2 matching over 8 bases. The CDR3 loop spans 14 amino acids. The V and J ends lost 3 bases and 4 bases, in that order; junction bases with no gene match: 3. The germline gives CDR1 SGHTA, CDR2 FQGNSA. The complete variable domain, with remaining parts taken from reference TRBV7-2 and TRBJ2-3, reads GAGVSQSPSNKVTEKGKDVELRCDPISGHTALYWYRQSLGQGLEFLIYFQGNSAPDKSGLPSDRFSAERTGGSVSTLTIQRTQQEDSAVYLCASSLPAGADTQYFGPGTRLTVL.

This chain joins TRBV6-5 and TRBJ1-5; D remains unclear. Per germline, CDR1 MNHEY and CDR2 SVGAGI. The CDR3 is made up of 13 amino acids. V gave up 5 bases and J gave up 3 bases, with 8 bases separating them. The CDR3 bases are TGTGCCAGCAGTGACACGAACAATCAGCCCCAGCATTTT. The encoded protein is CASSDTNNQPQHF.

The rearrangement uses TRBV25-1 and TRBJ2-5, with 8 bases identical to TRBD2. J gave up 4 bases and V 2 bases, and 3 bases lay outside the gene matches. The CDR3 loop spans 14 amino acids. The germline V gene encodes CDR1 MGHDK and CDR2 SYGVNS. The CDR3 DNA follows: TGTGCCAGCAGTGAAGAGGCGGGAGGAGAGACCCAGTACTTC. Translation: CASSEEAGGETQYF.

On this clone itself: The sample contains more than one DNA sequence encoding this CDR3. The J gene is TRBJ1-1, the V gene TRBV5-1; D is perhaps TRBD1 (6 bases). Germline V CDR1 and CDR2: SGHRS, YFSETQ. There are 14 residues in the CDR3. Trimming shortened V by 4 bases and J by 1 base, and 11 bases separated the two germline ends. The CDR3 DNA is TGCGCCAGCAGCCCCGGGACATCGAACACTGAAGCTTTCTTT. Translation gives CASSPGTSNTEAFF. The full variable domain, its missing parts supplied by reference TRBV5-1 and TRBJ1-1, is KAGVTQTPRYLIKTRGQQVTLSCSPISGHRSVSWYQQTPGQGLQFLFEYFSETQRNKGNFPGRFSGRQFSNSRSEMNVSTLELGDSALYLCASSPGTSNTEAFFGQGTRLTVV.

This chain links TRBV27 with TRBJ1-1, with TRBD1 matching over 7 bases. V lost 6 bases to trimming and J lost 1 base; unmatched junction nucleotides: 17. Germline assignment: CDR1 MNHEY and CDR2 SMNVEV (reference sequence). CDR3 length: 18 residues. CDR3 bases: TGTGCCAGCAGGCTAAACCCCCGGGACAGCCCTTCGAACACTGAAGCTTTCTTT. This translates into CASRLNPRDSPSNTEAFF.

This chain connects TRBV2 to TRBJ1-4, with D unclear. Per germline, CDR1 SNHLY and CDR2 FYNNEI. V lost 7 bases and J 4 bases, leaving 13 bases between the germline ends. The CDR3 has 14 amino acids. This CDR3 reads CASMNPDLNEKLFF. CDR3 bases: TGTGCCAGCATGAACCCAGATCTTAATGAAAAACTGTTTTTT.

V and J are TRBV7-2 and TRBJ2-5; TRBD1 aligns across 11 bases. V lost 1 base and J lost 4; bases outside the gene matches: 8. Germline lookup yields CDR1 SGHTA and CDR2 FQGNSA. The CDR3 is 17 amino acids. The CDR3 region is CASSLVNAGTGGETQYF. The CDR3 bases are TGTGCCAGCAGCTTAGTTAACGCCGGGACAGGGGGAGAGACCCAGTACTTC. Full variable domain (remainder filled in from reference TRBV7-2 and TRBJ2-5): GAGVSQSPSNKVTEKGKDVELRCDPISGHTALYWYRQSLGQGLEFLIYFQGNSAPDKSGLPSDRFSAERTGGSVSTLTIQRTQQEDSAVYLCASSLVNAGTGGETQYFGPGTRLLVL.